A selection of T cell receptor beta chains follows, all from one sample in a study of shared clonotypes between healthy human individuals. Measured with immunoSEQ multiplex PCR; TCRdb has only the in-frame clones, and not every one. The sample contains millions of clones, approximately 94% of which appear only once. Sequencing was performed on naive CD4+ T cells sorted from blood. The origin of the receptors is a man aged 18 to 29 in good health. CDR3s include the opening cysteine and the closing phenylalanine or tryptophan. Each record gives: CDR3 protein, CDR3 DNA, clone size, V gene, J gene, D gene. D genes are given only for firm matches. Size is stated for part of the rows, as once, few or many counts, or as a class when the clone is expanded.

CDR3: CSVMKTGGSYEQYF
DNA: TGCAGCGTTATGAAGACAGGGGGCTCCTACGAGCAGTACTTC
size: -
V: TRBV29-1
J: TRBJ2-7
D: TRBD1

CDR3: CASSLADRVGSYEQYF
DNA: TGCGCCAGCAGCCTGGCTGACAGGGTCGGCTCCTACGAGCAGTACTTC
size: -
V: TRBV5-1
J: TRBJ2-7
D: TRBD1

CDR3: CALNVDRVTEAFF
DNA: TGTGCCTTGAACGTCGACAGGGTCACTGAAGCTTTCTTT
size: few
V: TRBV30
J: TRBJ1-1
D: TRBD1

CDR3: CASSASGRAGSYNEQFF
DNA: TGTGCCAGTAGTGCCAGCGGGAGGGCCGGATCCTACAATGAGCAGTTCTTC
size: -
V: TRBV19
J: TRBJ2-1
D: TRBD2

CDR3: CASSLVTATYEQYF
DNA: TGTGCCAGCAGCTTGGTGACGGCCACCTACGAGCAGTACTTC
size: -
V: TRBV5-5
J: TRBJ2-7
D: -

CDR3: CASTPGSLGQETQYF
DNA: TGTGCCAGTACCCCGGGCAGTTTAGGCCAAGAGACCCAGTACTTC
size: -
V: TRBV19
J: TRBJ2-5
D: -

CDR3: CAWRLGGDNSPLHF
DNA: TGTGCCTGGAGACTGGGGGGAGATAATTCACCCCTCCACTTT
size: few
V: TRBV30
J: TRBJ1-6
D: -

CDR3: CASSLIRDPSYEQYF
DNA: TGTGCCAGCAGCTTAATTAGGGATCCCTCCTACGAGCAGTACTTC
size: -
V: TRBV11-2
J: TRBJ2-7
D: -

CDR3: CASSSALVGEQYF
DNA: TGTGCCAGCAGCTCCGCGTTAGTCGGGGAGCAGTACTTC
size: -
V: TRBV7-8
J: TRBJ2-7
D: -

CDR3: CASTLKGGHGYTF
DNA: TGTGCCAGCACCCTTAAAGGGGGCCATGGCTACACCTTC
size: -
V: TRBV2
J: TRBJ1-2
D: TRBD1

CDR3: CATRISSTDTQYF
DNA: TGTGCCACTCGGATATCTAGCACAGATACGCAGTATTTT
size: -
V: TRBV14
J: TRBJ2-3
D: -

CDR3: CASMAAGLHTGELFF
DNA: TGTGCCAGCATGGCGGCGGGGCTCCACACCGGGGAGCTGTTTTTT
size: -
V: TRBV27
J: TRBJ2-2
D: -

CDR3: CASSQDPNSNQPQHF
DNA: TGCGCCAGCAGCCAAGATCCGAATAGCAATCAGCCCCAGCATTTT
size: -
V: TRBV4-1
J: TRBJ1-5
D: -

CDR3: CATLPGPSSYEQYF
DNA: TGTGCCACCCTACCGGGACCCAGCTCCTACGAGCAGTACTTC
size: once
V: TRBV15
J: TRBJ2-7
D: -

CDR3: CASRPPGQGGQPQHF
DNA: TGTGCCAGCAGACCGCCGGGACAGGGAGGTCAGCCCCAGCATTTT
size: -
V: TRBV28
J: TRBJ1-5
D: TRBD1

CDR3: CASSLDKSTDTQYF
DNA: TGTGCCAGCAGCCTGGACAAGAGCACAGATACGCAGTATTTT
size: -
V: TRBV2
J: TRBJ2-3
D: -

CDR3: CATSMGLAGDTDTQYF
DNA: TGTGCCACCAGCATGGGACTAGCGGGGGACACAGATACGCAGTATTTT
size: -
V: TRBV15
J: TRBJ2-3
D: TRBD2

CDR3: CASSLEWGRGETQYF
DNA: TGTGCCAGCAGCTTGGAATGGGGCCGCGGGGAGACCCAGTACTTC
size: -
V: TRBV5-6
J: TRBJ2-5
D: -

CDR3: CASSPLGGGNTEAFF
DNA: TGTGCCAGCTCACCCCTTGGGGGGGGGAACACTGAAGCTTTCTTT
size: -
V: TRBV18
J: TRBJ1-1
D: -

CDR3: CASTRGVERGEQYF
DNA: TGTGCCAGCACCAGGGGGGTTGAACGTGGAGAGCAGTACTTC
size: -
V: TRBV28
J: TRBJ2-7
D: -

CDR3: CAITQTGQGFSGNTIYF
DNA: TGTGCCATCACCCAGACTGGACAGGGCTTCTCTGGAAACACCATATATTTT
size: -
V: TRBV10-3
J: TRBJ1-3
D: TRBD1

CDR3: CAWSSGAKGYEQYF
DNA: TGTGCCTGGAGTTCGGGGGCGAAGGGATACGAGCAGTACTTC
size: -
V: TRBV30
J: TRBJ2-7
D: -

CDR3: CASSLGGSYGYTF
DNA: TGTGCCAGCAGCTTAGGGGGGAGCTATGGCTACACCTTC
size: -
V: TRBV7-2
J: TRBJ1-2
D: -

CDR3: CASGKGLAGEDEQYF
DNA: TGTGCTAGTGGAAAAGGACTAGCGGGAGAGGACGAGCAGTACTTC
size: -
V: TRBV12-5
J: TRBJ2-7
D: TRBD2

CDR3: CASRAGTSGSRADTQYF
DNA: TGTGCCAGCAGGGCCGGGACTAGCGGGAGTAGGGCAGATACGCAGTATTTT
size: -
V: TRBV2
J: TRBJ2-3
D: TRBD2

CDR3: CASSLAATGYNEQFF
DNA: TGTGCCAGCAGCTTAGCTGCCACAGGTTACAATGAGCAGTTCTTC
size: -
V: TRBV7-9
J: TRBJ2-1
D: -

CDR3: CASSAASGEQFF
DNA: TGTGCCAGCAGCGCTGCTAGCGGTGAGCAGTTCTTC
size: -
V: TRBV7-3
J: TRBJ2-1
D: TRBD2

CDR3: CASSQEGTGHGTDTQYF
DNA: TGTGCCAGCAGCCAGGAGGGGACAGGTCACGGGACAGATACGCAGTATTTT
size: -
V: TRBV4-2
J: TRBJ2-3
D: TRBD1

CDR3: CASSLGTGFYEQYF
DNA: TGCGCCAGCAGCCTCGGGACAGGGTTCTACGAGCAGTACTTC
size: -
V: TRBV5-1
J: TRBJ2-7
D: TRBD1

CDR3: CASRRQFNEKLFF
DNA: TGTGCCAGCCGGCGACAGTTTAATGAAAAACTGTTTTTT
size: -
V: TRBV6-1
J: TRBJ1-4
D: -

CDR3: CAISGGGNDKHYSYEQYF
DNA: TGTGCCATCAGTGGGGGGGGGAATGACAAACACTACTCCTACGAGCAGTACTTC
size: -
V: TRBV10-3
J: TRBJ2-7
D: TRBD2

CDR3: CASSLVGGGQLGANVLTF
DNA: TGTGCCAGCAGCTTAGTGGGCGGGGGGCAGCTTGGGGCCAACGTCCTGACTTTC
size: few
V: TRBV7-2
J: TRBJ2-6
D: TRBD2

CDR3: CASSLGGGSRGTQYF
DNA: TGCGCCAGCAGCTTGGGAGGCGGGAGTCGGGGTACGCAGTATTTT
size: -
V: TRBV5-1
J: TRBJ2-3
D: TRBD2

CDR3: CASSQEKPVSVATNEKLFF
DNA: TGTGCCAGCAGCCAAGAGAAACCAGTCAGCGTTGCAACTAATGAAAAACTGTTTTTT
size: -
V: TRBV4-2
J: TRBJ1-4
D: -

CDR3: CAWSGQISYEQYF
DNA: TGTGCCTGGAGTGGGCAGATATCCTACGAGCAGTACTTC
size: -
V: TRBV30
J: TRBJ2-7
D: -

CDR3: CASSRTSLNTDTQYF
DNA: TGTGCCAGCAGTCGGACTAGCCTCAACACAGATACGCAGTATTTT
size: -
V: TRBV2
J: TRBJ2-3
D: TRBD2

CDR3: CASSEGTGEQYF
DNA: TGCGCCAGCAGTGAAGGAACCGGCGAGCAGTACTTC
size: few
V: TRBV10-1
J: TRBJ2-7
D: -

CDR3: CASSSQGTGELFF
DNA: TGCGCCAGCAGCTCTCAGGGGACCGGGGAGCTGTTTTTT
size: -
V: TRBV5-1
J: TRBJ2-2
D: -

CDR3: CSVLRDTQYF
DNA: TGCAGCGTCCTACGGGATACGCAGTATTTT
size: -
V: TRBV20-1
J: TRBJ2-3
D: -

CDR3: CASRRLSGGSSYEQYF
DNA: TGCGCCAGCAGGCGACTTAGCGGGGGTAGCTCCTACGAGCAGTACTTC
size: -
V: TRBV5-1
J: TRBJ2-7
D: TRBD2

CDR3: CASNQGVTGELFF
DNA: TGTGCCAGCAACCAAGGGGTTACCGGGGAGCTGTTTTTT
size: -
V: TRBV5-8
J: TRBJ2-2
D: -

CDR3: CASGPSSFGPGVYGYTF
DNA: TGTGCCAGCGGACCCTCCTCTTTCGGACCCGGGGTCTATGGCTACACCTTC
size: -
V: TRBV27
J: TRBJ1-2
D: -

CDR3: CASSFSGQGTEAFF
DNA: TGCGCCAGCAGCTTTAGCGGGCAGGGCACTGAAGCTTTCTTT
size: -
V: TRBV5-1
J: TRBJ1-1
D: -

CDR3: CASSPDPVSGPQHF
DNA: TGTGCCAGCAGCCCCGACCCCGTTTCCGGGCCCCAGCATTTT
size: -
V: TRBV7-8
J: TRBJ1-5
D: -

CDR3: CASSLFPGASYEQYF
DNA: TGTGCCAGCAGTTTATTCCCGGGGGCAAGTTACGAGCAGTACTTC
size: -
V: TRBV28
J: TRBJ2-7
D: -

CDR3: CASSPQGPINSPLHF
DNA: TGTGCCAGCTCACCTCAGGGTCCAATTAATTCACCCCTCCACTTT
size: few
V: TRBV18
J: TRBJ1-6
D: -

CDR3: CSARQGFGETQYF
DNA: TGCAGCGCCCGACAGGGCTTTGGGGAGACCCAGTACTTC
size: -
V: TRBV29-1
J: TRBJ2-5
D: TRBD1

CDR3: CASCRGQGMSYEQYF
DNA: TGTGCCAGCTGTAGGGGACAGGGAATGTCCTACGAGCAGTACTTC
size: -
V: TRBV6-6
J: TRBJ2-7
D: TRBD1

CDR3: CASSPQSVDTQYF
DNA: TGTGCCAGCAGCCCTCAAAGTGTGGATACGCAGTATTTT
size: -
V: TRBV9
J: TRBJ2-3
D: -

CDR3: CASSSIPETGELFF
DNA: TGCGCCAGCAGCTCGATCCCCGAGACCGGGGAGCTGTTTTTT
size: -
V: TRBV5-1
J: TRBJ2-2
D: -

CDR3: CASSLWTGIKNNAFF
DNA: TGTGCCAGCAGTTTATGGACAGGTATTAAGAATAACGCTTTCTTT
size: once
V: TRBV28
J: TRBJ1-1
D: -

CDR3: CASSMTSGGYNEQFF
DNA: TGTGCCAGTAGTATGACTAGCGGGGGGTACAATGAGCAGTTCTTC
size: -
V: TRBV19
J: TRBJ2-1
D: TRBD2

CDR3: CASSQAYRLAGRPSSYNEQFF
DNA: TGTGCCAGCAGCCAAGCCTACCGACTAGCGGGGCGGCCGAGCTCCTACAATGAGCAGTTCTTC
size: -
V: TRBV14
J: TRBJ2-1
D: TRBD2

CDR3: CASSYSISGNRGELFF
DNA: TGTGCCAGCAGTTACTCGATTAGCGGGAATCGAGGGGAGCTGTTTTTT
size: -
V: TRBV6-5
J: TRBJ2-2
D: TRBD2

CDR3: CASSGAPGGISINQQFF
DNA: TGTGCCAGCAGTGGAGCACCGGGCGGTATCTCCATCAATCAGCAGTTCTTC
size: -
V: TRBV2
J: TRBJ2-1
D: -

CDR3: CAWTFLARGEPLSGNTIYF
DNA: TGTGCCTGGACGTTTTTGGCCAGGGGTGAGCCGCTCTCTGGAAACACCATATATTTT
size: -
V: TRBV30
J: TRBJ1-3
D: -

CDR3: CASSVSSRADTQYF
DNA: TGTGCCAGCAGCGTATCCTCCCGGGCAGATACGCAGTATTTT
size: -
V: TRBV9
J: TRBJ2-3
D: -

CDR3: CASSLGIREVAFF
DNA: TGTGCCAGCAGCTTAGGAATAAGGGAAGTAGCTTTCTTT
size: once
V: TRBV7-2
J: TRBJ1-1
D: -